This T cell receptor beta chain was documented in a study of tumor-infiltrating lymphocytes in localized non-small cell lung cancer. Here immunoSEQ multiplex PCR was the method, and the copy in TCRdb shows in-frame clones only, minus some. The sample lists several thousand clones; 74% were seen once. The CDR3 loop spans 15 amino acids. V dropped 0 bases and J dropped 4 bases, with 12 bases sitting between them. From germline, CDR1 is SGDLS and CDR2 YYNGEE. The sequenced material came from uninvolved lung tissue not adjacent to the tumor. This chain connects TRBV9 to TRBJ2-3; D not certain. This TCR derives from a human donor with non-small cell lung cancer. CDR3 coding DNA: TGTGCCAGCAGCGTAGCGAGTTCTATCGCAGATACGCAGTATTTT. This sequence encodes CASSVASSIADTQYF. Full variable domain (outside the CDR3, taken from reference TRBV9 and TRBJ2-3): DSGVTQTPKHLITATGQRVTLRCSPRSGDLSVYWYQQSLDQGLQFLIQYYNGEERAKGNILERFSAQQFPDLHSELNLSSLELGDSALYFCASSVASSIADTQYFGPGTRLTVL.